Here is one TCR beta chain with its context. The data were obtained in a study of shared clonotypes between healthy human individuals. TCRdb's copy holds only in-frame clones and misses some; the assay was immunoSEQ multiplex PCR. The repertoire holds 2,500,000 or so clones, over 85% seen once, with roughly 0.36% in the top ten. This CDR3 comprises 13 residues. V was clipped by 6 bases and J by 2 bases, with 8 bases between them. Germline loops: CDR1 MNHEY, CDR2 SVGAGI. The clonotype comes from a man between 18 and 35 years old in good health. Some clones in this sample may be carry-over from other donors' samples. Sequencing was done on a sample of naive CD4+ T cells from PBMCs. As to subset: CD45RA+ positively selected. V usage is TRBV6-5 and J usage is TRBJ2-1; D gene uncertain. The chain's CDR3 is CASRPGAYNEQFF. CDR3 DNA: TGTGCCAGCAGACCCGGAGCCTACAATGAGCAGTTCTTC.